What follows are 27 T cell receptor beta chains derived from one specimen sequenced in a study of blood T cell repertoires in COVID-19. TCRdb's table, derived via immunoSEQ multiplex PCR, lists solely in-frame clones and lacks some. This table holds roughly 250,000 clones, around 82% found once. The sequencing input was peripheral blood. The source is a person between 70 and 80 years old with COVID-19, enrolled during active disease.

This clone was found many times. V gene TRBV5-1 combines with J gene TRBJ1-2, with TRBD1 as a possible D gene (5 bases). The V end was cut by 6 bases, the J end by 4 bases, with 13 bases between. Germline lookup yields CDR1 SGHRS and CDR2 YFSETQ. This CDR3 has 13 amino acids. CDR3 region: CASTTGGLYGYTF. CDR3 DNA: TGCGCCAGCACTACGGGGGGACTCTATGGCTACACCTTC.

This clone was counted once. This chain uses TRBV11-2 with TRBJ2-3; 7 bases agree with TRBD2. The CDR3 spans 18 residues. In germline, CDR1 is SGHAT, CDR2 FQNNGV. V lost 5 bases and J lost 0; bases outside the gene matches: 14. CDR3 residues: CASSPHGRRAASTDTQYF. CDR3 coding DNA: TGTGCCAGCAGCCCCCACGGGAGGCGGGCCGCTAGCACAGATACGCAGTATTTT.

This clone has more than one count but fewer than ten. The chain employs TRBV4-1 and TRBJ1-3, with D unclear. Trimming pared 2 bases from V and 4 bases from J, leaving 6 bases between. The CDR3 is made up of 13 amino acids. The germline V gene encodes CDR1 MGHRA and CDR2 YSYEKL. CDR3 in DNA: TGCGCCAGCAGCCAATTACGGGGAAACACCATATATTTT. Translated, it gives CASSQLRGNTIYF.

The chain has TRBV5-4 and TRBJ1-2, with 7 positions matching TRBD1. Germline-derived CDR1 and CDR2 are SGHNT and YYREEE (reference sequence). Losses at the gene ends were 4 bases for V and 8 bases for J; bases not matched to a gene: 8. The CDR3 has 13 residues. CDR3 DNA sequence: TGTGCCAGCAGCCAGCAGGGGGTAAACGGCTACACCTTC. It is translated as CASSQQGVNGYTF.

This clone has just one count. The V call is TRBV9, the J call TRBJ2-3; TRBD2 matches 14 bases. J gave up 4 bases and V 3 bases, and 10 bases lay outside the gene matches. CDR3 length: 18 amino acids. Germline CDR1 SGDLS, CDR2 YYNGEE. The CDR3 is CASSAAIWGLAGADTQYF. The CDR3 DNA reads as TGTGCCAGCAGCGCCGCAATATGGGGACTAGCGGGAGCAGATACGCAGTATTTT. Variable domain in full (rest from reference TRBV9 and TRBJ2-3): DSGVTQTPKHLITATGQRVTLRCSPRSGDLSVYWYQQSLDQGLQFLIQYYNGEERAKGNILERFSAQQFPDLHSELNLSSLELGDSALYFCASSAAIWGLAGADTQYFGPGTRLTVL.

The genes are TRBV5-1 and TRBJ2-5; 8 nucleotides align to TRBD1. Losses at the gene ends were 6 bases for V and 2 bases for J; bases not matched to a gene: 3. This CDR3 region has 13 residues. Germline assignment: CDR1 SGHRS and CDR2 YFSETQ. CDR3 residues: CASNRQGQETQYF. The CDR3 DNA follows: TGCGCCAGCAACCGACAGGGGCAAGAGACCCAGTACTTC. The full variable domain, completed using reference TRBV5-1 and TRBJ2-5, is KAGVTQTPRYLIKTRGQQVTLSCSPISGHRSVSWYQQTPGQGLQFLFEYFSETQRNKGNFPGRFSGRQFSNSRSEMNVSTLELGDSALYLCASNRQGQETQYFGPGTRLLVL.

The chain carries TRBV2 and TRBJ2-7, with 7 positions matching TRBD2. CDR1 and CDR2 (germline): SNHLY, FYNNEI. CDR3 length: 15 amino acids. J lost 0 bases, V lost 4 bases, and 6 bases had no gene match. The CDR3 loop reads CASSGSGPSSYEQYF. In DNA, the CDR3 is TGTGCCAGCAGTGGTAGCGGGCCTAGCTCCTACGAGCAGTACTTC.

The chain combines TRBV19 with TRBJ2-2; 7 positions agree with TRBD1. The V gene's germline CDR1 is LNHDA and CDR2 SQIVND (reference sequence). Trimming cost V 1 base and J 6 bases; bases outside gene matches: 2. This CDR3 region has 14 residues. CDR3 sequence (DNA): TGTGCCAGTAGTATAGGACAGGGTCCCGGGGAGCTGTTTTTT. This encodes CASSIGQGPGELFF.

J is TRBJ2-4 and V is TRBV28, with 7 bases aligning to TRBD1. The CDR3 is 16 amino acids. V dropped 5 bases and J dropped 5; count of bases not matched to a gene: 12. Germline loops: CDR1 MDHEN, CDR2 SYDVKM. The CDR3 protein is CASSPTTTGFENIQYF. The CDR3 DNA reads as TGTGCCAGCAGTCCTACTACGACAGGGTTCGAAAACATTCAGTACTTC.

This chain joins TRBV7-2 and TRBJ2-7, with TRBD2 identical over 7 bases. J gave up 3 bases and V 2 bases, and 7 bases lay outside the gene matches. Germline CDR1 reads SGHTA; CDR2 reads FQGNSA. This CDR3 region has 15 residues. The CDR3 reads CASSLRPGDYYEQYF. The CDR3 DNA follows: TGTGCCAGCAGCTTAAGGCCCGGGGACTACTACGAGCAGTACTTC. Combining the CDR3 with reference TRBV7-2 and TRBJ2-7 gives the whole variable domain GAGVSQSPSNKVTEKGKDVELRCDPISGHTALYWYRQSLGQGLEFLIYFQGNSAPDKSGLPSDRFSAERTGGSVSTLTIQRTQQEDSAVYLCASSLRPGDYYEQYFGPGTRLTVT.

This chain joins TRBV5-8 and TRBJ1-2; D unclear. The V end lost 4 bases, the J end lost 4 bases, and 14 bases lay between the germline ends. This CDR3 region has 14 residues. The V gene's germline CDR1 is SGHTS and CDR2 YDEGEE. CDR3 sequence reads: CASSPTFILYGYTF. CDR3 in DNA: TGTGCCAGCAGCCCCACTTTCATCCTCTATGGCTACACCTTC. Full variable domain (outside the CDR3, taken from reference TRBV5-8 and TRBJ1-2): EAGVTQSPTHLIKTRGQQATLRCSPISGHTSVYWYQQALGLGLQFLLWYDEGEERNRGNFPPRFSGRQFPNYSSELNVNALELEDSALYLCASSPTFILYGYTFGSGTRLTVV.

The chain is built from TRBV30 and TRBJ1-6; 11 bases map to TRBD1. The CDR3 has 15 amino acids. J lost 9 bases, V lost 2 bases, and 6 bases had no gene match. Germline assignment: CDR1 GTSNPN and CDR2 SVGIG (reference sequence). DNA for the CDR3: TGTGCCTGGAGTTCTGGACAGGGGGCTAGTTCACCCCTCCACTTT. Translated, it gives CAWSSGQGASSPLHF.

The chain joins TRBV6-2 or TRBV6-3 to TRBJ2-7; 10 nucleotides line up with TRBD2. Trimming took 0 bases from V and 5 from J; bases not matched to a gene: 7. The CDR3 consists of 16 residues. CDR1 is MNHEY, CDR2 SVGEGT, per germline. The CDR3 DNA reads as TGTGCCAGCAGTTACTCGGGGTCTAGCGGGAGAGACGAGCAGTACTTC. Its protein is CASSYSGSSGRDEQYF.

This sequence joins TRBV6-6 and TRBJ1-2, with D possibly matching TRBD1 (6 bases). This CDR3 has 17 residues. From germline, CDR1 is MNHNY and CDR2 SVGAGI (reference sequence). V lost 5 bases to trimming and J lost 4 bases, with 23 bases between them. CDR3 sequence: CASSPHDGGRGSYGYTF. The CDR3 DNA reads TGTGCCAGCAGTCCTCACGACGGGGGGCGCGGGTCCTATGGCTACACCTTC.

This clone appeared a few times. Here the CDR3 reads CASSLYSLTGELFF. For the CDR3, the DNA is TGTGCCAGCAGCTTATACAGTCTCACCGGGGAGCTGTTTTTT. The chain couples TRBV7-9 to TRBJ2-2; no reliable D call. The CDR3 has 14 residues. V lost 2 bases, J lost 4 bases, and 8 bases lay in between. Germline lookup yields CDR1 SEHNR and CDR2 FQNEAQ (reference sequence).

The V and J genes are TRBV25-1 and TRBJ2-5; D is undetermined. V gave up 5 bases and J gave up 5 bases, with 12 bases separating them. The CDR3 extends over 13 amino acids. The V gene's germline CDR1 is MGHDK and CDR2 SYGVNS. This CDR3 reads CASSYGPRETQYF. As DNA, the CDR3 is TGTGCCAGCAGTTACGGTCCGCGGGAGACCCAGTACTTC.

V is TRBV28 and J is TRBJ1-5; D is perhaps TRBD1 (6 bases). This CDR3 has 14 residues. With 6 bases removed from V and 7 bases from J, the gap between germline ends came to 16 bases. The V gene's germline CDR1 is MDHEN and CDR2 SYDVKM. The CDR3 loop is CASRGQGPVQPQHF. CDR3 bases: TGTGCCAGCAGAGGTCAGGGGCCTGTACAGCCCCAGCATTTT.

This chain connects TRBV7-2 to TRBJ1-1; weak D call: TRBD1 (5 bases). This CDR3 is built from 16 residues. Germline assignment: CDR1 SGHTA and CDR2 FQGNSA. The V gene lost 2 bases and the J gene lost 4 bases, with 17 bases spanning the gap. The CDR3 region has the DNA TGTGCCAGCAGCTTAAATCCCGGGGGGGTGGGCACTGAAGCTTTCTTT. It codes for CASSLNPGGVGTEAFF.

The V gene is TRBV29-1, the J gene TRBJ2-6, with a tentative D call TRBD2 (6 bases). The germline V gene encodes CDR1 SQVTM and CDR2 ANQGSEA. The CDR3 contains 17 residues. With 2 bases removed from V and 0 bases from J, the gap between germline ends came to 14 bases. The CDR3 DNA follows: TGCAGCGTTGAAAGGGTGGGAGGCTTCTCTGGGGCCAACGTCCTGACTTTC. It translates to CSVERVGGFSGANVLTF.

J is TRBJ1-2 and V is TRBV24-1; D is unresolved. V was cut by 3 bases and J by 4 bases, with 5 bases left in between. The CDR3 length is 12 residues. Germline CDR1 reads KGHDR; CDR2 reads SFDVKD. This CDR3 reads CATSDHSYGYTF. The CDR3 DNA sequence: TGTGCCACCAGTGATCACAGCTATGGCTACACCTTC.

The chain combines TRBV30 with TRBJ1-2; 9 bases are shared with TRBD1. After removal of 3 bases from V and 8 bases from J, the junction contained 7 bases not matched to a gene. The germline CDR1 and CDR2 sequences are GTSNPN and SVGIG (reference sequence). The CDR3 spans 13 residues. The CDR3 coding sequence is TGTGCCTGGAGGTTGACAGGGGGAAGAGGCTACACCTTC. The encoded protein is CAWRLTGGRGYTF.

The rearrangement links TRBV4-3 to TRBJ2-7, with 7 bases that match TRBD2. Germline CDR1 and CDR2: LGHNA and YSLEER. V was pared by 2 bases and J by 3 bases, with 7 bases of the junction left unmatched. This CDR3 has 15 residues. CDR3 nucleotides: TGCGCCAGCAGCCAACAGACTAGCACCGTCTACGAGCAGTACTTC. This sequence encodes CASSQQTSTVYEQYF.

Of note for this clone: At one boundary the junction diverges from the germline segment, which might be a read error. V gene TRBV6-5 combines with J gene TRBJ1-1; 9 nucleotides match TRBD1. CDR1 and CDR2 from the germline V gene are MNHEY and SVGAGI. This CDR3 region has 11 residues. DNA of the CDR3: TGTGCCAGCAGGGGACAGGGAGAAGGTTTCTTT. Translation gives CASRGQGEGFF.

The J gene is TRBJ2-1, the V gene TRBV29-1, with D possibly being TRBD2 (8 bases). Germline CDR1 and CDR2: SQVTM and ANQGSEA. The V gene lost 3 bases and the J gene lost 11 bases, with 20 bases spanning the gap. The CDR3 is made up of 14 amino acids. The chain's CDR3 is CSVDPGQSGGKQFF. Here the CDR3 DNA reads TGCAGCGTTGACCCGGGACAGTCGGGAGGGAAGCAGTTCTTC.

The chain combines TRBV9 with TRBJ1-6; no firm D call. This CDR3 has 14 residues. Germline CDR1 is SGDLS and CDR2 is YYNGEE. The V gene lost 3 bases and the J gene lost 9 bases, with 13 bases spanning the gap. Here the CDR3 reads CASSDLRVSSPLHF. In DNA form, the CDR3 reads TGTGCCAGCAGCGATCTGCGCGTGAGTTCACCCCTCCACTTT.

The CDR3 loop is CATSDTRGSNQPQHF. The CDR3, as DNA: TGTGCCACCAGTGATACAAGGGGTAGCAATCAGCCCCAGCATTTT. The rearrangement joins TRBV24-1 to TRBJ1-5, with TRBD1 as a possible D gene (5 bases). The CDR3 runs to 15 residues. Trimming took 3 bases from V and 0 from J, leaving 8 bases between them. Germline V gives CDR1 KGHDR, CDR2 SFDVKD.

This clone was recorded once. The genes are TRBV5-4 and TRBJ2-7, with 8 bases that match TRBD2. Germline V lookup: CDR1 SGHNT, CDR2 YYREEE (reference sequence). CDR3 length: 14 residues. V was clipped by 4 bases and J by 6 bases; unmatched bases: 9. CDR3 in DNA: TGTGCCAGCAGCGAGCCGGGACTAGTTTCCGAGCAGTACTTC. Protein product: CASSEPGLVSEQYF.